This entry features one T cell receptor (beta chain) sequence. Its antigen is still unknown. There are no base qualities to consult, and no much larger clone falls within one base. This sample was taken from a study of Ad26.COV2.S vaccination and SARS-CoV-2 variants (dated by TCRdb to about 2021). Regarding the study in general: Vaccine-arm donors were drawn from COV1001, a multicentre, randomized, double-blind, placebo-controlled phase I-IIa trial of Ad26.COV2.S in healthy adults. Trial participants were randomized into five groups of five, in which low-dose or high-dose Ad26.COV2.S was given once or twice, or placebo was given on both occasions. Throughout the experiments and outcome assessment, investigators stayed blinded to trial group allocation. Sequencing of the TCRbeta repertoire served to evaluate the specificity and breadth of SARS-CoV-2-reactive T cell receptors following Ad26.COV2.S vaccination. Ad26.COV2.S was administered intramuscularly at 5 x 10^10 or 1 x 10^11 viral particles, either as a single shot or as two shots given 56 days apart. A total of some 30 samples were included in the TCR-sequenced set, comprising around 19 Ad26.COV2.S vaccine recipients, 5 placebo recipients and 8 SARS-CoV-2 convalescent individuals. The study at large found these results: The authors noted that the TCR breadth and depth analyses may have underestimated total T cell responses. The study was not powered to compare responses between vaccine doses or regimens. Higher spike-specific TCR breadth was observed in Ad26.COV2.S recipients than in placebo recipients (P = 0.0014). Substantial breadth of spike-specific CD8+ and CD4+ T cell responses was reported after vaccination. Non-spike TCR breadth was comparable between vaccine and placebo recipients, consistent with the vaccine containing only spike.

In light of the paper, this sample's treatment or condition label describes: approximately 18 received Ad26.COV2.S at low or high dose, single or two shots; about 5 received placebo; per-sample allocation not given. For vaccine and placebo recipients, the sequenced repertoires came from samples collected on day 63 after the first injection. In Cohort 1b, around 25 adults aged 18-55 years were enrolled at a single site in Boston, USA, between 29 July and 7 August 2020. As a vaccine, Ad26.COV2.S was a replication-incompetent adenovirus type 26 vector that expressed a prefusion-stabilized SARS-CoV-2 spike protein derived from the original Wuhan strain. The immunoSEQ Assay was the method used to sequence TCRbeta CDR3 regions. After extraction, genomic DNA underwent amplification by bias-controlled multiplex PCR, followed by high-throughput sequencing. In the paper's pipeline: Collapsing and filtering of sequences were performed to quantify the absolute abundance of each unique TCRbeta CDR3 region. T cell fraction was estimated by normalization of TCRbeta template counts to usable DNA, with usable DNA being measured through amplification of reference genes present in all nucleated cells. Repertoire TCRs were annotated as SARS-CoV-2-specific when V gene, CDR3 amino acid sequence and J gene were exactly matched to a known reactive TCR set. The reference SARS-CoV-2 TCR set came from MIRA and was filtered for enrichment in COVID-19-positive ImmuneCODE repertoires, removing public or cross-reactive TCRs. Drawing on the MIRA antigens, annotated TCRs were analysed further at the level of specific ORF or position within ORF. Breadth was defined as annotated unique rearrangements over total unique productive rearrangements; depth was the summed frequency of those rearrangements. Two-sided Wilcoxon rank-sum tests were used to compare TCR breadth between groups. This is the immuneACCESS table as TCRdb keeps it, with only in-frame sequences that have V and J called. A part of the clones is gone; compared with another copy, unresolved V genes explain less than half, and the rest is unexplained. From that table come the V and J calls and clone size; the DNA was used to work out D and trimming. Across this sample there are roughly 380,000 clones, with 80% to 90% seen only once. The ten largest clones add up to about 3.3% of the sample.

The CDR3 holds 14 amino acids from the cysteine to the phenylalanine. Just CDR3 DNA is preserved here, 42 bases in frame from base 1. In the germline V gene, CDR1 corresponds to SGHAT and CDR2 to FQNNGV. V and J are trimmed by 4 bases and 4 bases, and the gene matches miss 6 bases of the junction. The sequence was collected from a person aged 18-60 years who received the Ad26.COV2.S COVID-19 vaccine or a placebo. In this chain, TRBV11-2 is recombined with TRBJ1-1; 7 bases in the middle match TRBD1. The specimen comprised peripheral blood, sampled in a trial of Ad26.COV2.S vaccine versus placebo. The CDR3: CASSYTGVGTEAFF. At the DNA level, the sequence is TGTGCCAGCAGCTACACAGGGGTCGGCACTGAAGCTTTCTTT.